This note documents a single T cell receptor (beta chain) sequence. Antigen: not known. In making TCR cDNA, 5'RACE template switching added a universal primer site and UMIs to it. TCRdb reprocessed the 5' RACE reads with MiXCR, giving one entry per CDR3 protein. The repertoire consists of about 400,000 distinct CDR3 sequences, with over 5% occurring once and the leading ten covering around 16%. The germline gives CDR1 SEHNR, CDR2 FQNEAQ (reference sequence). Trimming took 3 bases from V and 4 from J, leaving 11 bases between them. The CDR3 has 14 residues. The sample comes from a study of T cells after yellow fever vaccination. Study-wide results and limits: Weaker in magnitude, the secondary response showed a faster peak on day 5 versus 15. Although most clonotypes did not, a small share appeared in both CD4 and CD8 compartments. Among primary-vaccination clones, most reappeared after the booster, at around 97% for CD4 and around 90% for CD8.

This specimen was PBMCs, taken 5 days after the yellow fever booster vaccination. This clonotype was obtained from a man under 40 who received the YFV17D yellow fever vaccine. This chain joins TRBV7-9 and TRBJ2-3, with a weak D call TRBD2 (5 bases). The chain's CDR3 is CASSFIPGSDTQYF. The CDR3 coding sequence is TGTGCCAGCAGCTTCATCCCGGGGTCAGATACGCAGTATTTT.